Listed below are T cell receptor beta chains from one sample, sequenced in a study of cytomegalovirus exposure and HLA in healthy donors. The repertoire was sequenced with immunoSEQ multiplex PCR; TCRdb's copy has only in-frame clones and lacks some. The sample contains some 87,000 clones, 79% of which appear only once. The sample was PBMCs. The receptor source for this set is a woman aged 40 to 49 in good health and CMV-seropositive. Each CDR3 is given with its conserved first and last residue. A D gene is named only where the DNA matches it firmly. Expanded clones are given a class, and other clones once, few, many or no size at all.

>NA|TRBJ1-4|NA|TRBV7-8
TGTGCCAGCAGCTTAGGGACAACAGGGAGTACTAATGAAAAACTGTTTTTT
CASSLGTTGSTNEKLFF
>NA|TRBJ1-2|TRBD1|TRBV27
TGTGCCAGCAAGGCAGGGGGTGGGTATGGCTACACCTTC
CASKAGGGYGYTF
>NA|TRBJ2-2|TRBD1|TRBV7-8
TGTGCCAGCAGCTTAGCGAAACAGGGGGTCGGGGAGCTGTTTTTT
CASSLAKQGVGELFF
>NA|TRBJ1-5|TRBD1|TRBV19
TGTGCCAGTAGTAGAGGGACAGTTAGCAATCAGCCCCAGCATTTT
CASSRGTVSNQPQHF
>NA|TRBJ2-1|NA|TRBV30
TGTGCCTGGAGTCCTACTTACAATGAGCAGTTCTTC
CAWSPTYNEQFF
>NA|TRBJ2-2|NA|TRBV5-4
TGTGCCAGCAGTTCAAACACCGGGGAGCTGTTTTTT
CASSSNTGELFF
>NA|TRBJ2-5|NA|TRBV5-1
TGCGCCAGCAGCTTGCGGCCAGCGGGTCAAGAGACCCAGTACTTC
CASSLRPAGQETQYF
>NA|TRBJ2-1|TRBD2|TRBV4-2
TGTGCCAGCAGCCAAGAAGTAGCGGGAGGGGTCGCCTACAATGAGCAGTTCTTC
CASSQEVAGGVAYNEQFF
>NA|TRBJ1-2|NA|TRBV19
TGTGCCAGTAGTCCGAGACAGTATGAAGCTAACTATGGCTACACCTTC
CASSPRQYEANYGYTF
>NA|TRBJ1-2|TRBD1|TRBV10-3
TGTGCCATCAGTGATGGGGGACAGGGGGTAAACTATGGCTACACCTTC
CAISDGGQGVNYGYTF
>NA|TRBJ1-5|TRBD1|TRBV28
TGTGCCAGCAGTTATGGACAGGGTATTCATCAGCCCCAGCATTTT
CASSYGQGIHQPQHF
>NA|TRBJ2-7|TRBD2|TRBV28
TGTGCCAGCAGCCGGGGACTAGCGGTGCAGTACTTC
CASSRGLAVQYF
>NA|TRBJ2-7|TRBD1|TRBV5-4
TGTGCCAGCAGCCTGACAGGGTTTAACGAGCAGTACTTC
CASSLTGFNEQYF
>NA|TRBJ2-3|TRBD2|TRBV11-2
TGTGCCAGCAGTAGTGGGGGGGGTGCGGGGTCCACAGATACGCAGTATTTT
CASSSGGGAGSTDTQYF
>NA|TRBJ2-3|TRBD2|TRBV11-2
TGTGCCAGCAGCCGTCCGAGTCGGGAGGTAACAGATACGCAGTATTTT
CASSRPSREVTDTQYF
>NA|TRBJ2-5|TRBD2|TRBV30
TGTGCCTGGAGAGGCCTTAGCGGGATCAGCCAAGAGACCCAGTACTTC
CAWRGLSGISQETQYF
>NA|TRBJ2-2|NA|TRBV5-1
TGCGCCAGCACCCTCGGACAGCTCGGCACCGGGGAGCTGTTTTTT
CASTLGQLGTGELFF
>once|TRBJ2-7|NA|TRBV6-1
TGTGCCAGCAGTGAAGCTTTCGGGATCTACGAGCAGTACTTC
CASSEAFGIYEQYF
>NA|TRBJ1-4|NA|TRBV5-1
TGCGCCAGCAGCTTGGCTGGCAGTCCCAATGAAAAACTGTTTTTT
CASSLAGSPNEKLFF
>NA|TRBJ1-1|TRBD1|TRBV4-2
TGTGCCAGCAGCCCCACGGCAGGGGGCTATACTGAAGCTTTCTTT
CASSPTAGGYTEAFF
>NA|TRBJ1-2|NA|TRBV5-6
TGTGCCAGCAGGAACCAACAGGGTACGAACCCTCTTGGCTACACCTTC
CASRNQQGTNPLGYTF
>NA|TRBJ1-6|NA|TRBV30
TGTGCCTGGAGCAGTCTGGGGGGTGTTTCACCCCTCCACTTT
CAWSSLGGVSPLHF
>NA|TRBJ1-1|NA|TRBV10-3
TGTGCCATCAGTACTACCTCTTCTGAAGCTTTCTTT
CAISTTSSEAFF
>NA|TRBJ2-1|TRBD2|TRBV27
TGTGCCAGCATGGGAGGGACTAGCGGATACAATGAGCAGTTCTTC
CASMGGTSGYNEQFF
>NA|TRBJ2-1|TRBD1|TRBV6-1
TGTGCCAGCAGTAGAGTTCAGGGGGCCTCCGGTGAGCAGTTCTTC
CASSRVQGASGEQFF
>NA|TRBJ1-4|NA|TRBV6-1
TGTGCCAGCTGCGGCTGGGGACAAGATCGGGAAAAACTGTTTTTT
CASCGWGQDREKLFF